A selection of T cell receptor beta chains follows, all from one sample in a study of shared clonotypes between healthy human individuals. Only in-frame clones appear in the TCRdb table, and some are missing; sequencing was by immunoSEQ multiplex PCR. The data hold some 2,000,000 clones, with approximately 94% observed a single time. What was sequenced was naive CD8+ T cells sorted from blood. Every receptor here comes from a man between 18 and 35 years old in good health. Each CDR3 is given with its conserved first and last residue.

J	V	CDR3
TRBJ2-5	TRBV4-1	CASSPGLAGVGETQYF
TRBJ1-2	TRBV27	CASSKAGDRGYTF
TRBJ2-7	TRBV19	CASSRGLAEVYEQYF
TRBJ2-7	TRBV30	CAWSQSYEQYF
TRBJ2-3	TRBV7-9	CASSLDRASTDTQYF
TRBJ2-7	TRBV13	CASSFRAGDEQYF
TRBJ2-7	TRBV6-1	CASSELTGTGIYEQYF
TRBJ2-3	TRBV27	CASSLQRYTDTQYF
TRBJ2-2	TRBV6-1	CASSDYTGELFF
TRBJ1-2	TRBV30	CAWSAGGEDYGYTF
TRBJ2-6	TRBV5-5	CASSLADSGANVLTF
TRBJ2-7	TRBV9	CASSVSSWASGAEQYF
TRBJ1-4	TRBV19	CASSIITNEKLFF
TRBJ2-7	TRBV4-3	CASSQVEGRYEQYF
TRBJ1-2	TRBV7-9	CASSLALTAGDNGYTF
TRBJ1-4	TRBV18	CASSETMGYGELFF
TRBJ2-7	TRBV4-3	CASSSGREGPHEQYF
TRBJ2-5	TRBV27	CASSSSEMETQYF
TRBJ2-2	TRBV6-5	CASSYTAPSGELFF
TRBJ2-7	TRBV6-1	CASSLAGWSYEQYF
TRBJ2-1	TRBV2	CASSLGTSGYNEQFF
TRBJ2-3	TRBV5-6	CASSVRTSGLEDTQYF
TRBJ2-1	TRBV18	CASSPPSIAASYNEQFF
TRBJ1-2	TRBV28	CATARQGEYGYTF
TRBJ1-2	TRBV27	CASSYGGNYGYTF
TRBJ2-7	TRBV6-6	CASSYTDSYEQYF
TRBJ2-5	TRBV29-1	CSVVGFRQGVGLETQYF
TRBJ2-7	TRBV28	CASSLSGEQYF
TRBJ2-7	TRBV7-6	CASSSGGSGEQYF
TRBJ1-4	TRBV7-9	CASSFTGTATNEKLFF
TRBJ1-1	TRBV6-5	CASKLGENTEAFF
TRBJ1-6	TRBV4-3	CASSQDGGSPLHF
TRBJ1-1	TRBV7-9	CASSLALGDRRNTEAFF
TRBJ2-7	TRBV7-2	CASSFDRLYEQYF
TRBJ1-2	TRBV10-3	CAIGEGTGGRANYGYTF
TRBJ2-7	TRBV19	CASRGQETYEQYF
TRBJ1-1	TRBV18	CASSPAGVSNTEAFF
TRBJ2-7	TRBV18	CASSPPEGFAFEQYF
TRBJ1-4	TRBV6-1	CASSEGTGQRIGEKLFF
TRBJ2-7	TRBV7-6	CASSPLTSGPYEQYF